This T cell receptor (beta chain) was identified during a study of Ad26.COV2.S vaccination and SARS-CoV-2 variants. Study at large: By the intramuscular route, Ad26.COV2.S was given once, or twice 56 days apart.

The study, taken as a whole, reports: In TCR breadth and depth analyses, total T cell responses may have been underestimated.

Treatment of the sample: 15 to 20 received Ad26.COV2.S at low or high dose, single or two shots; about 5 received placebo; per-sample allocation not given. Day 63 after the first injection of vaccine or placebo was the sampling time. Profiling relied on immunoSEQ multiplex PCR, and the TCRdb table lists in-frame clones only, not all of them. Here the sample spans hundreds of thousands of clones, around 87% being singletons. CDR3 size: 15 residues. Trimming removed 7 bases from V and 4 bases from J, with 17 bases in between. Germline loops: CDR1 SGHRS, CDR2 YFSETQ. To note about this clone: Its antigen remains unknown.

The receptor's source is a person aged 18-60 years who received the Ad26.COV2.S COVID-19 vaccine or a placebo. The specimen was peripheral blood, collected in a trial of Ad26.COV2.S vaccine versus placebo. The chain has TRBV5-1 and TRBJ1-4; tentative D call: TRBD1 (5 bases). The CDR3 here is CASSGGGVLNEKLFF. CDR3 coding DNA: TGCGCCAGCTCTGGCGGGGGTGTTCTTAATGAAAAACTGTTTTTT. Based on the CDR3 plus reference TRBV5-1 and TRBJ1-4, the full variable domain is KAGVTQTPRYLIKTRGQQVTLSCSPISGHRSVSWYQQTPGQGLQFLFEYFSETQRNKGNFPGRFSGRQFSNSRSEMNVSTLELGDSALYLCASSGGGVLNEKLFFGSGTQLSVL.